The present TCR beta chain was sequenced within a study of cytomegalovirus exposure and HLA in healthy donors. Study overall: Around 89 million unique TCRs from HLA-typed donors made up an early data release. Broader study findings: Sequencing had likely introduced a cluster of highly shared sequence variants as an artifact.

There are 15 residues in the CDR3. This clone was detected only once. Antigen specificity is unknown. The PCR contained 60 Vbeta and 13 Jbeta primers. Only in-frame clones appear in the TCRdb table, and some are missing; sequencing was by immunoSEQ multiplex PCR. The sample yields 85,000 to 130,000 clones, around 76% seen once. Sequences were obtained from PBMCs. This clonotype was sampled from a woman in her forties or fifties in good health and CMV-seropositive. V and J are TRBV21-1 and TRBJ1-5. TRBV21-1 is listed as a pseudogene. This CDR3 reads CASSKGWLQRQSQHF. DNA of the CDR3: TGTGCCAGCAGCAAAGGTTGGCTACAGCGGCAGTCCCAGCATTTT.